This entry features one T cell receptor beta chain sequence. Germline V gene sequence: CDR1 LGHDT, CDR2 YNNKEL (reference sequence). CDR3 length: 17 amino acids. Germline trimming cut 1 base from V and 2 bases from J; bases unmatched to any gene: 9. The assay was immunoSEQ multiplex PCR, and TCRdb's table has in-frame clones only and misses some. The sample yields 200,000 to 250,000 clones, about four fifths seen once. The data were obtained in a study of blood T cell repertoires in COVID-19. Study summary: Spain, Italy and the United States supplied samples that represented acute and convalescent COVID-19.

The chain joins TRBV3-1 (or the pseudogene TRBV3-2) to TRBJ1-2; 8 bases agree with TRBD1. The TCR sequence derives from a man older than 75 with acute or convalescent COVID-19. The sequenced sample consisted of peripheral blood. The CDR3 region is CASSQGLIRTGNYGYTF. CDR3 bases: TGTGCCAGCAGCCAAGGTCTTATACGGACAGGGAACTATGGCTACACCTTC.